These T cell receptor beta chains were read from a single sample in a study of shared T cell receptors in the human thymus. Here immunoSEQ multiplex PCR was the method, and the copy in TCRdb shows in-frame clones only, minus some. Of about 710,000 clones in the sample, over 75% were seen once. These data also formed part of another study, on human thymus T cells.

The sample taken for sequencing was thymocytes. These receptors originate from a boy in the first two years of life with a congenital heart defect. The conserved cysteine and the conserved F or W are not part of the CDR3 here. Fields, in order: V gene, CDR3 protein.

>TRBV6-5
ASSYSGTSYEQY
>TRBV14
ASSPGSTGYSGGYT
>TRBV10-2
ASCGGRTCRNEQF
>TRBV6-6
ASSGTGPGELF
>TRBV13
ASSLDKGQANYGYT
>TRBV28
ASSLAQGHSGNTIY
>TRBV10-1
ASSYLPGGVEQF
>TRBV28
ASSQPGQRNQPQH
>TRBV4-1
ASSQDPSSGEETQY
>TRBV15
APGASGNYNEQF
>TRBV28
ASSFLETQY
>TRBV10-1
ASSGSGSPYERY
>TRBV7-2
ASSFDSNRAPLH
>TRBV5-1
ASTPGHVTRGHPGEQY
>TRBV10-3
ATQGQGIYGYT
>TRBV27
ASTGTETYNEQF
>TRBV27
ASSSLRTDTQY
>TRBV15
ATSDQGEKLF
>TRBV28
ASSPNGLAGGPGEQF
>TRBV15
ATENGETKWKT